This TCR beta chain derives from a study of T cell repertoires and HLA-DP antigens. The wider study: The donors, ranging 18-to-29 to 60-to-69 years, included a couple of males and one female. DNA input averaged around 200 ng in sorted CD137+CD4+ and roughly 1,100 ng in pre-culture CD4+. Study-wide findings and caveats: Against one allele, clones undetected before culture averaged approximately 35%; against the other, less than 65%.

Germline V gives CDR1 KGHSH, CDR2 LQKENI. The V end was cut by 5 bases, the J end by 1 base, with 12 bases between. The CDR3 has 16 amino acids. Produced via immunoSEQ multiplex PCR; TCRdb's table is partial and in-frame only. This sample has 65,000 to 95,000 clones, with around 80% found just once. This clone was seen only once. The antigen is not known. Untouched CD4+ T cells were isolated by negative selection, averaging roughly 98% purity. This TCR came from a man between 60 and 75 years old in good health and CMV-seronegative. The chain uses TRBV18 and TRBJ2-6, with D possibly matching TRBD1 (5 bases). The sequenced sample consisted of CD4+ T cells from PBMCs. CDR3 coding DNA: TGTGCCAGCTCAGAGAGAGACAGATCTGGGGCCAACGTCCTGACTTTC. Encoded protein: CASSERDRSGANVLTF.